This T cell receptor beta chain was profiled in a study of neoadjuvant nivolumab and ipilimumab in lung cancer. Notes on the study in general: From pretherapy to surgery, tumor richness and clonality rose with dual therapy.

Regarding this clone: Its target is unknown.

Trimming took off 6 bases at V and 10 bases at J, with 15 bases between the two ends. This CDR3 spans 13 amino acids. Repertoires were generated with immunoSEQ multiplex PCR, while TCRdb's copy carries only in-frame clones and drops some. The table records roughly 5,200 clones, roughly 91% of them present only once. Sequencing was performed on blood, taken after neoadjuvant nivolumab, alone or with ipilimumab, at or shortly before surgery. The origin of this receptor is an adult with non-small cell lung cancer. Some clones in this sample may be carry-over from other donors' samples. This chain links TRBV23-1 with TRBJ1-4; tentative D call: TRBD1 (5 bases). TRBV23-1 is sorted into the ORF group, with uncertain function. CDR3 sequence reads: CASSNKSGGKLFF. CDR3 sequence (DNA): TGCGCCAGCAGCAATAAATCCGGGGGAAAACTGTTTTTT.